The source of this T cell receptor (beta chain) is a study of blood T cell repertoires in COVID-19. Study-wide context: Nucleic acid was either cDNA or gDNA, and it came from T cells, B-cell-depleted T cells, or PBMCs.

The CDR3 extends over 17 amino acids. CDR1 is ENHRY and CDR2 is SYGVKD in the germline V gene. The trim removed 2 bases at V and 5 bases at J, leaving 7 bases unmatched. In the study's own analysis: Estimation of nucleated cell counts was performed using reference gene primer amplification. TCRdb keeps only in-frame clones here, not all; method: immunoSEQ multiplex PCR. That table furnishes V, J and clone size, whereas the DNA furnished D and trimming. This table holds about 43,000 clones, around 86% found once. This rearrangement joins TRBV10-3 to TRBJ2-5; 14 bases are a match to TRBD2. This receptor was obtained from a man aged 60 to 69 with active COVID-19. The specimen sequenced was peripheral blood. The CDR3 DNA follows: TGTGCCATCAGTGAGCGTTTGACTAGCGGGAGGGCGGAGACCCAGTACTTC. The encoded protein is CAISERLTSGRAETQYF.